This TCR beta chain was identified during a study of T cells expressing NK-cell markers. A remark on this clonotype: The antigen is unknown.

The V gene's germline CDR1 is SEHNR and CDR2 FQNEAQ (reference sequence). The CDR3 runs 12 residues. General study points: Also leading the CD3+CD56-NKG2C+ fraction in several donors were these clonotypes.

TCRdb reprocessed the 5' RACE reads, with one entry per CDR3 protein and no DNA. Here the sample table reports about 260,000 distinct CDR3 sequences. Sequenced input: blood T cells: a sorted CD56 or NKG2C T cell subset, CD4+ or CD8+ T cells, or bulk PBMC T cells (not recorded which). The receptor was derived from a man aged 18 to 29 in good health. The rearrangement links TRBV7-9 to TRBJ1-1. CDR3 region: CASLRVNTEAFF. Filled out from reference TRBV7-9 and TRBJ1-1, the complete variable domain reads DTGVSQNPRHKITKRGQNVTFRCDPISEHNRLYWYRQTLGQGPEFLTYFQNEAQLEKSRLLSDRFSAERPKGSFSTLEIQRTEQGDSAMYLCASLRVNTEAFFGQGTRLTVV.